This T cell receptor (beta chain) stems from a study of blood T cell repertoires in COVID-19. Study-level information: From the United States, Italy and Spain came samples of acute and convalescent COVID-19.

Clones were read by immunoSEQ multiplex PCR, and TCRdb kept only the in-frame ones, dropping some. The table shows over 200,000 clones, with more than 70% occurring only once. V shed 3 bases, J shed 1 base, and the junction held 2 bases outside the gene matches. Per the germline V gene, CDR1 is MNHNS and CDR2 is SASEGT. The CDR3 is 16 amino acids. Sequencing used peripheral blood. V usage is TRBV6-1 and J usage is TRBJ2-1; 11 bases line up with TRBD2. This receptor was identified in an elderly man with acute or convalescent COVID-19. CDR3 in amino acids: CASSDLAGGSYNEQFF. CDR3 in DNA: TGTGCCAGCAGTGACCTAGCGGGAGGATCCTACAATGAGCAGTTCTTC.